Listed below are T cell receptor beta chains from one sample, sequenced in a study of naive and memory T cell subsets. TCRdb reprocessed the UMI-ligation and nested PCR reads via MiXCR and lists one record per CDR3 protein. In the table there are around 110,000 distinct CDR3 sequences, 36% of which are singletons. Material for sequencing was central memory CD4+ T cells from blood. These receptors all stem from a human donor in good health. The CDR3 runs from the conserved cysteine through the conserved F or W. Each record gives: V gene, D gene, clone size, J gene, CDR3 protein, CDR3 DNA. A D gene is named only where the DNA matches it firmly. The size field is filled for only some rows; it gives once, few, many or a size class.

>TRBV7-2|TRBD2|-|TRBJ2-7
CASSSGLAKSYEQYF
TGTGCCAGCAGCTCAGGACTAGCGAAATCCTACGAGCAGTACTTC
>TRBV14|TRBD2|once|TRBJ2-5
CASSQRLAGGRGTETQYF
TGTGCCAGCAGCCAGCGACTAGCGGGAGGGCGCGGTACGGAGACCCAGTACTTC
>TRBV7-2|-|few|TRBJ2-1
CASSFKNGFNEQFF
TGTGCCAGCAGCTTTAAAAATGGGTTCAATGAGCAGTTCTTC
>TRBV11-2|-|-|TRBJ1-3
CASSLSGSTIYF
TGTGCCAGCAGCTTATCGGGGAGCACCATATATTTT
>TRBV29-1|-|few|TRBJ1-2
CSVEPATHVPPFYGYTF
TGCAGCGTTGAGCCCGCCACGCACGTGCCTCCTTTTTATGGCTACACCTTC
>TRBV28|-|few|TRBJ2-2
CASTRTVTFGGELFF
TGTGCCAGCACCCGAACAGTGACTTTTGGCGGGGAGCTGTTTTTT
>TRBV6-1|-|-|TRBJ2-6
CASRSDSGANVLTF
TGTGCCAGCAGGAGTGACAGTGGGGCCAACGTCCTGACTTTC
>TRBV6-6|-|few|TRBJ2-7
CASRIQDYEQYF
TGTGCCAGCAGAATTCAGGACTACGAGCAGTACTTC
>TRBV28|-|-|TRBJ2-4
CASSRNRALAKNIQYF
TGTGCCAGCAGTAGAAACAGGGCCTTAGCCAAAAACATTCAGTACTTC
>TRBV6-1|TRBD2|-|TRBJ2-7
CASRAGTSLHEQYF
TGTGCCAGCAGGGCGGGGACTAGCCTCCACGAGCAGTACTTC
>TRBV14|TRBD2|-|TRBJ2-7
CASSHTVGRAYEQYF
TGTGCCAGCAGCCATACTGTCGGGAGGGCCTACGAGCAGTACTTC
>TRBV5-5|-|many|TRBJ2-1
CASSLGSGPYNEQFF
TGTGCCAGCAGCTTGGGGTCGGGTCCCTACAATGAGCAGTTCTTC
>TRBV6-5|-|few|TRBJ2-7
CASSRSGAAQGEYF
TGTGCCAGCAGTCGCTCCGGGGCAGCCCAAGGGGAGTACTTC
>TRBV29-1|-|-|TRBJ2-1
CSVEPPFGSYNEQFF
TGCAGCGTTGAACCCCCCTTCGGGTCCTACAATGAGCAGTTCTTC
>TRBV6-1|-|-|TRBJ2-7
CASSEFRGGDTYEQYF
TGTGCCAGCAGTGAATTTCGGGGAGGCGATACCTACGAGCAGTACTTC
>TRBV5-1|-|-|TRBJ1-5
CASSLGRGSNQPQHF
TGCGCCAGCAGCTTGGGCAGGGGAAGCAATCAGCCCCAGCATTTT
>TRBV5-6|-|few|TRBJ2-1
CASSLSNSYNEQFF
TGTGCCAGCAGCTTGTCGAACTCCTACAATGAGCAGTTCTTC
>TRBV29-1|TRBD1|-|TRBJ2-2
CSVLMTGRTNTGELFF
TGCAGCGTTTTGATGACAGGGCGAACGAACACCGGGGAGCTGTTTTTT
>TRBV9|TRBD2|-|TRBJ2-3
CASSTPFAEGLQVDTQYF
TGTGCCAGCAGCACCCCATTCGCGGAGGGACTACAAGTAGATACGCAGTATTTT
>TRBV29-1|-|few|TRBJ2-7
CSAKASSYEQYF
TGCAGCGCTAAAGCCTCCTCCTACGAGCAGTACTTC
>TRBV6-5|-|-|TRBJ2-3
CASSRTAAMITDTQYF
TGTGCCAGCAGTAGGACAGCGGCAATGATCACAGATACGCAGTATTTT
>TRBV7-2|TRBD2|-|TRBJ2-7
CASSISGGISYEQYF
TGTGCCAGCAGCATAAGCGGGGGAATTTCCTACGAGCAGTACTTC
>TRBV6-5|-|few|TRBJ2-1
CASKHSGTPSSYNEQFF
TGTGCCAGCAAACACTCCGGGACGCCGAGCTCCTACAATGAGCAGTTCTTC
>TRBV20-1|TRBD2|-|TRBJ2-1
CSARDWTSGSYNEQFF
TGCAGTGCTAGAGATTGGACTAGCGGGAGTTACAATGAGCAGTTCTTC
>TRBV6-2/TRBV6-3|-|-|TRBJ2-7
CASSYLDLRGHEQYF
TGTGCCAGCAGTTACTTGGACCTCCGGGGGCATGAGCAGTACTTC
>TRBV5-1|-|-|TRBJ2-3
CASSLRGTVPDTQYF
TGCGCCAGCAGCTTGCGCGGGACAGTACCAGATACGCAGTATTTT
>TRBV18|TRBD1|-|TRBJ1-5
CASSLGQVSNQPQHF
TGTGCCAGCTCGCTTGGACAGGTTAGCAATCAGCCCCAGCATTTT
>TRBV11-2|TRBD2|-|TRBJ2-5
CASNLGGGAWTQYF
TGTGCCAGCAACCTCGGGGGAGGGGCTTGGACCCAGTACTTC
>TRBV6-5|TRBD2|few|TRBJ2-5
CASSSSSGSRKTQYF
TGTGCCAGCAGTTCGTCTAGCGGGAGTAGAAAGACCCAGTACTTC
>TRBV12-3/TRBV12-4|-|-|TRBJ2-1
CASSLEGGHEQFF
TGTGCCAGCAGTTTAGAAGGGGGTCATGAGCAGTTCTTC
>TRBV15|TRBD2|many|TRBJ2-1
CATSRALAVSYNEQFF
TGTGCCACCAGCAGAGCACTAGCGGTATCCTACAATGAGCAGTTCTTC
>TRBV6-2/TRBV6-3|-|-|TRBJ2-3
CASSYIRDTQYF
TGTGCCAGCAGTTACATTCGCGATACGCAGTATTTT
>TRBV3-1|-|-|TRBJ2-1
CASSHPRQAKYEQFF
TGTGCCAGCAGCCACCCGAGACAGGCAAAATATGAGCAGTTCTTC
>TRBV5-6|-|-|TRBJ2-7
CASSLDLSSHEQYF
TGTGCCAGCAGCTTGGACCTTTCGTCCCACGAGCAGTACTTC
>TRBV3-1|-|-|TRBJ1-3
CASSPGGVSGNTIYF
TGTGCCAGCAGCCCCGGGGGGGTCTCTGGAAACACCATATATTTT
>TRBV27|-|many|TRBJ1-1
CASSLATGPNTEAFF
TGTGCCAGCAGTTTAGCGACAGGACCCAACACTGAAGCTTTCTTT
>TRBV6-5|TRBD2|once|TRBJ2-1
CASRTSGGYNEQFF
TGTGCCAGCAGGACTAGCGGGGGATACAATGAGCAGTTCTTC
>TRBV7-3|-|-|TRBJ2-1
CASSLTSGEQFF
TGTGCCAGCAGCTTAACCTCCGGTGAGCAGTTCTTC
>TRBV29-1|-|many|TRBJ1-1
CSVRQRATNTEAFF
TGCAGCGTACGACAGCGGGCAACGAACACTGAAGCTTTCTTT
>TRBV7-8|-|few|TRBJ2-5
CASSFRRSQETQYF
TGTGCCAGCAGCTTCCGCAGGTCCCAAGAGACCCAGTACTTC
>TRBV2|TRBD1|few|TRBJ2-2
CASSAWDRGNTGELFF
TGTGCCAGCTCGGCTTGGGACAGGGGGAACACCGGGGAGCTGTTTTTT
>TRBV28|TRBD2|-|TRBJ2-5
CASSGTSGRGGQETQYF
TGTGCCAGCAGTGGGACTAGCGGGAGGGGGGGCCAAGAGACCCAGTACTTC
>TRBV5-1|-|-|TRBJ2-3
CASKGGGEFRTDTQYF
TGCGCCAGCAAAGGGGGGGGAGAGTTCCGCACAGATACGCAGTATTTT
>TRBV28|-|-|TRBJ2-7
CASTTDRTEQYF
TGTGCCAGCACCACCGACAGAACCGAGCAGTACTTC
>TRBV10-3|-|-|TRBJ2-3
CAIRDILTTDTQYF
TGTGCCATCAGGGACATCTTGACGACAGATACGCAGTATTTT
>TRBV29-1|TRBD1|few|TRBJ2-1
CSVGYRGLQGEQFF
TGCAGCGTTGGGTACAGGGGGTTACAGGGTGAGCAGTTCTTC
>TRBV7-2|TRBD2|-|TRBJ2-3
CASSLAIRAGGFTDTQYF
TGTGCCAGCAGCTTAGCGATACGTGCGGGAGGTTTCACAGATACGCAGTATTTT
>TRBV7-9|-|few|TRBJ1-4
CASSLESRTNEKLFF
TGTGCCAGCAGCTTAGAAAGCAGGACAAATGAAAAACTGTTTTTT
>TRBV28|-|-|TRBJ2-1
CASSLKRRFYNEQFF
TGTGCCAGCAGTTTGAAGCGGAGATTTTACAATGAGCAGTTCTTC
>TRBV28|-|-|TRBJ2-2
CASSPARQGGTGELFF
TGTGCCAGCAGTCCCGCGCGACAGGGAGGCACCGGGGAGCTGTTTTTT
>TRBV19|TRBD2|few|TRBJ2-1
CASSKTSGRTTYNEQFF
TGTGCCAGTAGTAAGACTAGCGGGAGGACAACCTACAATGAGCAGTTCTTC
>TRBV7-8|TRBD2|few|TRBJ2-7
CASSLGEWDYPRVEQYF
TGTGCCAGCAGCTTAGGCGAGTGGGACTACCCGCGGGTCGAGCAGTACTTC
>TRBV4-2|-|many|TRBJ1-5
CASSQDSNQPQHF
TGTGCCAGCAGCCAAGATTCGAATCAGCCCCAGCATTTT
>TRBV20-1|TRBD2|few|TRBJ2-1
CSAPAASGRVSEQFF
TGCAGTGCCCCCGCGGCTAGCGGGAGGGTGAGTGAGCAGTTCTTC
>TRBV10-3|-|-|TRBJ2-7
CAISEGLTKRAYF
TGTGCCATCAGTGAAGGGCTTACTAAAAGGGCGTACTTC
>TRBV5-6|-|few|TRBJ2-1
CASSLVYRTRNEQFF
TGTGCCAGCAGCTTGGTGTATCGGACGCGGAATGAGCAGTTCTTC
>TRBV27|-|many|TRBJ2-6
CASSAQSSAAGANVLTF
TGTGCCAGCAGTGCCCAATCAAGTGCGGCTGGGGCCAACGTCCTGACTTTC
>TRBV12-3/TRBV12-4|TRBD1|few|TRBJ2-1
CASRVGQGGVDEQFF
TGTGCCAGCAGAGTTGGACAGGGGGGGGTTGATGAGCAGTTCTTC
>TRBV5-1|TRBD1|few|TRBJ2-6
CASSLLNRGVTGANVLTF
TGCGCCAGCAGCTTGTTGAACAGGGGGGTCACTGGGGCCAACGTCCTGACTTTC
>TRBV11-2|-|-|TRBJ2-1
CASAQREGNEQFF
TGTGCCAGCGCCCAACGGGAAGGTAATGAGCAGTTCTTC